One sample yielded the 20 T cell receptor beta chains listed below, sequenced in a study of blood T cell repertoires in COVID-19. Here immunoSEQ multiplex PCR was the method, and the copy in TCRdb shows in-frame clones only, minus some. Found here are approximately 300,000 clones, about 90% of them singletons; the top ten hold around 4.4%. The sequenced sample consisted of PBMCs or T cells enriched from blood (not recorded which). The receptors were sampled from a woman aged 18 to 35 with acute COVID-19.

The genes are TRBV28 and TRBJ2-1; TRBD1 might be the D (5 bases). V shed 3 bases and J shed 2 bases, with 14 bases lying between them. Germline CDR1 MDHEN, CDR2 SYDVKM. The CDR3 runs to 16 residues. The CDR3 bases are TGTGCCAGCAGTTTCTCGCCGGAACAGGCCTACAATGAGCAGTTCTTC. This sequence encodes CASSFSPEQAYNEQFF. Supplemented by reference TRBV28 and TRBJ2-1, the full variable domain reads DVKVTQSSRYLVKRTGEKVFLECVQDMDHENMFWYRQDPGLGLRLIYFSYDVKMKEKGDIPEGYSVSREKKERFSLILESASTNQTSMYLCASSFSPEQAYNEQFFGPGTRLTVL.

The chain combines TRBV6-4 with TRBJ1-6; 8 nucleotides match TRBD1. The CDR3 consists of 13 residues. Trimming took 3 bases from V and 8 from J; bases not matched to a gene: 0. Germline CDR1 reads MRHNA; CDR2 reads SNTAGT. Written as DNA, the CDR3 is TGTGCCAGCAGTGAACAGGGGGATTCACCCCTCCACTTT. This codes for CASSEQGDSPLHF.

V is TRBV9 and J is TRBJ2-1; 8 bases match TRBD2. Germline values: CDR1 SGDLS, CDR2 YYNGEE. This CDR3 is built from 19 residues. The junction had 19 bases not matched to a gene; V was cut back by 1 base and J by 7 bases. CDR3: CASSVRGLAGSVAGNEQFF. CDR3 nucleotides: TGTGCCAGCAGCGTACGCGGTCTAGCGGGTTCTGTAGCGGGGAATGAGCAGTTCTTC.

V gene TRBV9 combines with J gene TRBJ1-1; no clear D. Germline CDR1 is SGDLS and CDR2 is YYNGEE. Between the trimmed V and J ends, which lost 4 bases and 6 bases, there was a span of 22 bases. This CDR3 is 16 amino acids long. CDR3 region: CASSLRAEYSWAEAFF. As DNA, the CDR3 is TGTGCCAGCAGCTTGCGGGCCGAGTACTCTTGGGCTGAAGCTTTCTTT.

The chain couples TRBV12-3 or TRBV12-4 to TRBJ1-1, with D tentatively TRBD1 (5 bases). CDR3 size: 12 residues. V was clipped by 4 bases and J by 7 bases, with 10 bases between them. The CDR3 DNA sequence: TGTGCCAGCAGTTACTCAGGGCTTGAAGCTTTCTTT. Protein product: CASSYSGLEAFF.

The CDR3 DNA is TGTGCCAGCAGGAAGGGACAGGGCAACTATGGCTACACCTTC. This sequence encodes CASRKGQGNYGYTF. The V and J genes are TRBV6-6 and TRBJ1-2; 9 nucleotides match TRBD1. CDR1 and CDR2 (germline): MNHNY, SVGAGI (reference sequence). V was pared by 6 bases and J by 2 bases, with 4 bases of the junction left unmatched. The CDR3 runs to 14 residues.

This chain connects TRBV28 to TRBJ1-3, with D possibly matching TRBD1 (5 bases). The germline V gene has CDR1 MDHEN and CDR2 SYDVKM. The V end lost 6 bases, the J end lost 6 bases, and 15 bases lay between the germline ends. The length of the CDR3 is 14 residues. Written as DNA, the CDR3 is TGTGCCAGCAGCTACGGTCAGGGCCAAAACACCATATATTTT. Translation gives CASSYGQGQNTIYF.

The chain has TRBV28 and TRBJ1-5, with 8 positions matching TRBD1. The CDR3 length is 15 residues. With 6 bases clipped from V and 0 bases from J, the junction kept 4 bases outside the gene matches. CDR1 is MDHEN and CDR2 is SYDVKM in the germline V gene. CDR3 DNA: TGTGCCAGCAGCACGACAGGGGATAGCAATCAGCCCCAGCATTTT. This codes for CASSTTGDSNQPQHF.

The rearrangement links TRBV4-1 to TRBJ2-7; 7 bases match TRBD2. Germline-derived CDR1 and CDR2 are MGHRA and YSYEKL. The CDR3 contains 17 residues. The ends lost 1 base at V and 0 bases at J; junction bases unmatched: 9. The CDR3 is CASSQGASGKSSYEQYF. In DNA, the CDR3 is TGCGCCAGCAGCCAAGGGGCAAGCGGGAAGAGCTCCTACGAGCAGTACTTC.

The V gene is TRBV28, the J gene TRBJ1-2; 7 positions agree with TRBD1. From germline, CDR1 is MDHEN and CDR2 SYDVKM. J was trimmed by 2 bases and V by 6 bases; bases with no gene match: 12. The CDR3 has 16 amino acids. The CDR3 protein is CASRPSDQGDNYGYTF. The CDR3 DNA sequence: TGTGCCAGCAGACCAAGTGACCAGGGGGACAACTATGGCTACACCTTC.

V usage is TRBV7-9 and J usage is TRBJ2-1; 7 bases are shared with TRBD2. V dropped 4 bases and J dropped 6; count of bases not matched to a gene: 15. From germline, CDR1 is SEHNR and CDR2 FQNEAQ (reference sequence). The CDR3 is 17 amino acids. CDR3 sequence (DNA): TGTGCCAGCAGCTCCACGCCCGGGACTACCACCCCCAATGAGCAGTTCTTC. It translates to CASSSTPGTTTPNEQFF.

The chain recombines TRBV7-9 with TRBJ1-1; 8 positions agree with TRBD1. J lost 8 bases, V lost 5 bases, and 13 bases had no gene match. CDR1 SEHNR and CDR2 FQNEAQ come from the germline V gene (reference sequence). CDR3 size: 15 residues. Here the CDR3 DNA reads TGTGCCAGCAGCGCCCCTCCGGGACAGGAAGCCGAAGCTTTCTTT. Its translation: CASSAPPGQEAEAFF. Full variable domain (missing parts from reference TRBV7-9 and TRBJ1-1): DTGVSQNPRHKITKRGQNVTFRCDPISEHNRLYWYRQTLGQGPEFLTYFQNEAQLEKSRLLSDRFSAERPKGSFSTLEIQRTEQGDSAMYLCASSAPPGQEAEAFFGQGTRLTVV.

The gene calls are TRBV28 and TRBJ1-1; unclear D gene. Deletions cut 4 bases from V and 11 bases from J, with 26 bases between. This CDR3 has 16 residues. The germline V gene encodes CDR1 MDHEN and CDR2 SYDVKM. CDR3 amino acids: CASSSERTTGRVVAFF. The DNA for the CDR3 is TGTGCCAGCAGTTCGGAGAGGACTACGGGAAGGGTAGTCGCTTTCTTT.

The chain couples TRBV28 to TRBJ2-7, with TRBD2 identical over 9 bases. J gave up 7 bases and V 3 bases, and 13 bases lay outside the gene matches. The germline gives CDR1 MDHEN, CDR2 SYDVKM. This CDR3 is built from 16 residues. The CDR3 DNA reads TGTGCCAGCAGTTTGGTTTCACTAGCGGGCCCGTCTGAGCAGTACTTC. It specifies CASSLVSLAGPSEQYF. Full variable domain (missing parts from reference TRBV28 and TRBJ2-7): DVKVTQSSRYLVKRTGEKVFLECVQDMDHENMFWYRQDPGLGLRLIYFSYDVKMKEKGDIPEGYSVSREKKERFSLILESASTNQTSMYLCASSLVSLAGPSEQYFGPGTRLTVT.

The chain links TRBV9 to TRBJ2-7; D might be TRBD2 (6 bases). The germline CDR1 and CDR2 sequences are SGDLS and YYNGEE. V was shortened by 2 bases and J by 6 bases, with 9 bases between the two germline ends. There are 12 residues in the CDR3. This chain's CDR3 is CASSVLGGEQYF. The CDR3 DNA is TGTGCCAGCAGCGTTCTCGGGGGCGAGCAGTACTTC.

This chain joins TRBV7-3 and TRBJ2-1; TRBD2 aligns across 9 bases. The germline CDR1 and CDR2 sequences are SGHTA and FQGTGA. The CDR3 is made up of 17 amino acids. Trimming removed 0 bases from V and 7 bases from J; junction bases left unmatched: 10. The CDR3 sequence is CASSLTGLAGTRNEQFF. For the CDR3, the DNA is TGTGCCAGCAGCTTAACGGGCCTAGCGGGGACCCGGAATGAGCAGTTCTTC.

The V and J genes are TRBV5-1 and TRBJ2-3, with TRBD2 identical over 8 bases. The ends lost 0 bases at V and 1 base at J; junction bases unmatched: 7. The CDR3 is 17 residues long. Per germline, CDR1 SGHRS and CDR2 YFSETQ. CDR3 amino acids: CASSLGSGTRGTDTQYF. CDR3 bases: TGCGCCAGCAGCTTGGGTTCCGGGACTAGAGGCACAGATACGCAGTATTTT.

The CDR3 DNA reads TGTGCCAGCTCACCGCCTTCCGGGACAGGGGTTTACGAGCAGTACTTC. It encodes CASSPPSGTGVYEQYF. J is TRBJ2-7 and V is TRBV18, with 10 bases fitting TRBD1. The CDR3 has 16 amino acids. Germline CDR1 and CDR2: KGHSH and LQKENI. Losses at the gene ends were 3 bases for V and 4 bases for J; bases not matched to a gene: 9.

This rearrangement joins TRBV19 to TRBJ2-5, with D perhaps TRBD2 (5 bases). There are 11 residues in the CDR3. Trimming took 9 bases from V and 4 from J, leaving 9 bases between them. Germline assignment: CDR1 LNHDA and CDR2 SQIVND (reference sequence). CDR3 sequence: CASGNRETQYF. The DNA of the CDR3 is TGTGCCAGCGGGAATCGAGAGACCCAGTACTTC.

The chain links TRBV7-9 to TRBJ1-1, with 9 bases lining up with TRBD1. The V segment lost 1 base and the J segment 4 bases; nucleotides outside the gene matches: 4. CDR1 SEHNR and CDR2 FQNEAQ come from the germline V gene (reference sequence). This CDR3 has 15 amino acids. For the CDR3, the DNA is TGTGCCAGCAGCTTAGGGGACAGGGAGGGCACTGAAGCTTTCTTT. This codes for CASSLGDREGTEAFF.